These T cell receptor beta chains were read from a single sample in a study of blood T cells in healthy people across ages. TCRdb processed the 5' RACE reads anew with MiXCR; each CDR3 protein has one entry. The sample lists 1.5 million to 2 million distinct CDR3 sequences, 30% to 40% occurring once. Sequencing was done on a sample of blood. The receptors were gathered from a woman aged 25 to 39 in good health. CDR3s leave out the opening cysteine and the closing phenylalanine or tryptophan. The order of the fields is V gene, CDR3 protein.

v_call: TRBV2
cdr3_aa: ASSGLAGGISYEQY

v_call: TRBV6-1
cdr3_aa: ASMAGMSSPLH

v_call: TRBV9
cdr3_aa: ASSRAGANYGYT

v_call: TRBV28
cdr3_aa: ASRTSGTVVAYEQY

v_call: TRBV20-1
cdr3_aa: SARTGTAGGYT

v_call: TRBV14
cdr3_aa: ASSQDVAGRDEQY

v_call: TRBV6-1
cdr3_aa: ASSEWGGSQHEQY

v_call: TRBV5-1
cdr3_aa: ASRRGTAGEKLF

v_call: TRBV2
cdr3_aa: ASSDVSGTEQF

v_call: TRBV6-1
cdr3_aa: ASSGREGAGYEQY

v_call: TRBV6-6
cdr3_aa: ASSAGTSGTYTQY